This T cell receptor beta chain was identified in a study of cytotoxic CD8 clonotypes in ibrutinib-treated CLL. The overall study: Some 10 relapsed/refractory, some 14 treatment-naive; fewer than 18 IGHV unmutated.

Assay: immunoSEQ multiplex PCR; the TCRdb copy retains only in-frame clones and omits some. The data show about 140,000 clones, 80% to 95% seen once. The CDR3 has 17 amino acids. CDR1 is MGHRA, CDR2 YSYEKL, per germline. J gave up 5 bases and V 4 bases, and 7 bases lay outside the gene matches. Sequencing was performed on PBMCs, taken after 12 months of ibrutinib treatment. This sequence was found in a human donor with chronic lymphocytic leukemia. The chain links TRBV4-1 to TRBJ2-2; 13 bases are shared with TRBD2. The CDR3 protein is CASSRGLAGVGTGELFF. In nucleotides, the CDR3 is TGCGCCAGCAGCCGTGGACTAGCGGGAGTTGGGACCGGGGAGCTGTTTTTT.